The T cell receptor beta chain under discussion was sequenced for a study of shared clonotypes between healthy human individuals. With 0 bases clipped from V and 8 bases from J, the junction kept 11 bases outside the gene matches. The CDR3 contains 16 residues. Per germline, CDR1 SGHRS and CDR2 YFSETQ. Clones were sequenced by immunoSEQ multiplex PCR, and TCRdb holds only the in-frame ones, with some missing. In the table there are more than 1.2 million clones, less than 99% of which are singletons. The study's findings and limits: Deeper or shallower sequencing was expected to change how clonotypes are shared among donors. Some clonotypes were shared by all four sorted-subset donors, while others were not shared. The non-shared ones had lower generation probabilities than the shared ones.

There were no recent acute infections or vaccinations among the donors, who were healthy HIV-negative adults. A word on this clone: Its specificity is unknown.

The sequence came from a man aged 25 to 45 in good health. Sequencing was carried out using naive CD4+ T cells sorted from blood. The subset: CD45RA+ positively selected. The gene calls are TRBV5-1 and TRBJ2-1, with TRBD2 identical over 7 bases. As DNA, the CDR3 is TGCGCCAGCAGCTTGGCCGCCCCTGTAGCGGGTGATGAGCAGTTCTTC. It is translated as CASSLAAPVAGDEQFF.